This T cell receptor beta chain was obtained from a study of human T cells and chemical hapten exposure. Looking at the study overall: Patch tests applied 0.01% DPC to the upper back and were scored after 6 days.

This clonotype came up many times. Time point of the sample: patch test 1, 2 weeks after DPC sensitization. Treatment described: therapeutic diphenylcyclopropenone sensitization with weekly scalp DPC. TCRdb reanalysed the RACE reads using MiXCR and keeps one entry per CDR3 protein. This table holds about 380,000 distinct CDR3 sequences, 4.8% found once. The CDR3 contains 18 residues. The V and J ends lost 3 bases and 3 bases, in that order; junction bases with no gene match: 15. Germline-derived CDR1 and CDR2 are LGHNA and YSLEER. The starting material was whole blood, obtained in connection with sensitization to the hapten diphenylcyclopropenone (DPC). This clonotype originated in a woman in her 50s with alopecia areata. Some clones in this sample may be carry-over from other donors' samples. The chain couples TRBV4-3 to TRBJ2-3, with TRBD2 matching over 7 bases. CDR3 loop: CASSHLADSGLITDTQYF. The CDR3 DNA reads TGCGCCAGCAGCCACCTCGCAGATAGCGGGCTTATTACAGATACGCAGTATTTT.